This T cell receptor (beta chain) was observed in a study of human T cells and chemical hapten exposure. J was trimmed by 3 bases and V by 7 bases; bases with no gene match: 12. This CDR3 has 16 residues. The V gene's germline CDR1 is SQVTM and CDR2 ANQGSEA. TCRdb re-analysed the RACE reads in MiXCR, keeping a single row per CDR3 protein. This table holds around 190,000 distinct CDR3 sequences, approximately 20% found once. Time point noted: patch test 1, 2 weeks after DPC sensitization. Treatment defined: therapeutic diphenylcyclopropenone sensitization with weekly scalp DPC. Blood draws came first, before each patch test. This clonotype came up a few times.

This sample comprised whole blood, obtained in connection with sensitization to the hapten diphenylcyclopropenone (DPC). The receptor was derived from a woman aged 45-59 years with alopecia areata. Some clones in this sample may be carry-over from other donors' samples. The chain combines TRBV29-1 with TRBJ2-1, with 10 positions matching TRBD2. The CDR3 nucleotides read TGCAGCGCCCACGGGGCTAGCGGGAGTAGCTACAATGAGCAGTTCTTC. Encoded protein: CSAHGASGSSYNEQFF.